The clone carrying this TCR beta chain was counted once. The data belong to a study of blood T cell repertoires in COVID-19. Libraries were prepared by immunoSEQ multiplex PCR; TCRdb keeps only in-frame clonotypes and omits some of them. The table has a few hundred thousand clones, 87% seen once. The sequenced material came from PBMCs or T cells enriched from blood (not recorded which). The TCR comes from a woman in her twenties or thirties who had recovered from COVID-19.

The CDR3 reads CASSLSLARTDTQYF. CDR3 DNA sequence: TGTGCCAGCAGCTTGTCCCTAGCCCGCACAGATACGCAGTATTTT. The chain links TRBV5-6 to TRBJ2-3; possible D gene TRBD2, 5 bases. This CDR3 is built from 15 residues. Trimming left V 1 base short and J 1 base short, with 10 bases between. The germline gives CDR1 SGHDT, CDR2 YYEEEE. The whole variable domain, remainder taken from reference TRBV5-6 and TRBJ2-3, is DAGVTQSPTHLIKTRGQQVTLRCSPKSGHDTVSWYQQALGQGPQFIFQYYEEEERQRGNFPDRFSGHQFPNYSSELNVNALLLGDSALYLCASSLSLARTDTQYFGPGTRLTVL.